This entry lists 19 T cell receptor beta chains sequenced from one sample in a study of blood T cell repertoires in COVID-19. Method: immunoSEQ multiplex PCR; TCRdb's copy keeps in-frame clones and lacks some. The data contain over 130,000 clones, roughly 84% of them singletons. Sequencing was done on a sample of peripheral blood. Receptors originate from a human donor in a cohort sampled during active COVID-19.

The chain combines TRBV25-1 with TRBJ2-1; TRBD1 aligns across 12 bases. Germline CDR1 reads MGHDK; CDR2 reads SYGVNS. CDR3 size: 16 residues. The V segment lost 4 bases and the J segment 9 bases; nucleotides outside the gene matches: 10. The CDR3 reads CASSAAGTGGRSEQFF. The CDR3 DNA is TGTGCCAGCAGTGCCGCCGGGACAGGGGGCAGGAGTGAGCAGTTCTTC.

V and J are TRBV5-6 and TRBJ1-5; possibly TRBD1 for D (5 bases). Germline CDR1 and CDR2: SGHDT and YYEEEE. This CDR3 has 15 residues. The V and J ends lost 4 bases and 2 bases respectively, with 13 bases between them. In DNA, the CDR3 is TGTGCCAGCAGCGAATTCGGGGGGGGCAATCAGCCCCAGCATTTT. This gives the protein CASSEFGGGNQPQHF.

The genes are TRBV5-1 and TRBJ2-5; 7 nucleotides line up with TRBD1. CDR1 is SGHRS, CDR2 YFSETQ, per germline. V gave up 3 bases and J gave up 2 bases; unmatched junction bases: 7. The CDR3 is made up of 15 amino acids. CDR3 sequence: CASSSGQVLQETQYF. The CDR3 DNA is TGCGCCAGCAGCTCAGGACAGGTTCTGCAAGAGACCCAGTACTTC.

This chain links TRBV6-5 with TRBJ1-2, with D possibly being TRBD1 (5 bases). CDR3 size: 15 residues. V gave up 2 bases and J gave up 1 base, with 11 bases separating them. Germline V gene sequence: CDR1 MNHEY, CDR2 SVGAGI. The CDR3 here is CASSYAQTVNYGYTF. Written as DNA, the CDR3 is TGTGCCAGCAGTTACGCCCAGACAGTTAACTATGGCTACACCTTC.

This clone was seen once. The chain employs TRBV7-9 and TRBJ1-3; 7 bases fit TRBD1. The germline CDR1 and CDR2 sequences are SEHNR and FQNEAQ (reference sequence). This CDR3 contains 18 residues. The ends lost 5 bases at V and 1 base at J; junction bases unmatched: 14. CDR3: CASSRPEIQGISGNTIYF. CDR3 DNA sequence: TGTGCCAGCAGCCGGCCCGAAATACAGGGGATATCTGGAAACACCATATATTTT.

V usage is TRBV10-3 and J usage is TRBJ2-7; possible D gene TRBD1, 5 bases. The CDR3 runs to 13 residues. Germline V CDR1 and CDR2: ENHRY, SYGVKD. Trimming shortened V by 7 bases and J by 2 bases, and 12 bases separated the two germline ends. This CDR3 reads CAITSRAPYEQYF. The DNA of the CDR3 is TGTGCCATCACAAGCAGGGCGCCCTACGAGCAGTACTTC.

To note about this clone: A single base separates this from a much larger clone, so it may be a read error. Different DNA sequences within this sample yield the same CDR3. The V and J genes are TRBV5-1 and TRBJ2-7, with D perhaps TRBD1 (5 bases). CDR1 is SGHRS, CDR2 YFSETQ, per germline. The CDR3 runs to 13 residues. The V end was cut by 0 bases, the J end by 1 base, with 5 bases between. CDR3 sequence (DNA): TGCGCCAGCAGCTTGGGACAGTCCTACGAGCAGTACTTC. Protein product: CASSLGQSYEQYF.

The V and J genes are TRBV28 and TRBJ2-5; 7 bases line up with TRBD1. This CDR3 spans 15 amino acids. Trimming at V came to 6 bases and at J to 0 bases, leaving 7 bases not matched to a gene. CDR1 MDHEN and CDR2 SYDVKM come from the germline V gene. The chain's CDR3 is CASRPRTGHQETQYF. The CDR3 bases are TGTGCCAGCAGACCTAGGACAGGCCACCAAGAGACCCAGTACTTC.

The chain links TRBV5-4 to TRBJ1-4, with 7 bases identical to TRBD1. The length of the CDR3 is 14 residues. In germline, CDR1 is SGHNT, CDR2 YYREEE (reference sequence). Germline trimming cut 4 bases from V and 4 bases from J; bases unmatched to any gene: 4. The CDR3 DNA reads TGTGCCAGCAGCGTGGGACAGCTTAATGAAAAACTGTTTTTT. Encoded protein: CASSVGQLNEKLFF.

The genes are TRBV7-9 and TRBJ2-3; perhaps TRBD1 as D (5 bases). The CDR3 loop spans 15 amino acids. Germline CDR1 is SEHNR and CDR2 is FQNEAQ (reference sequence). V shed 1 base and J shed 4 bases, with 12 bases lying between them. CDR3 nucleotide sequence: TGTGCCAGCAGCTTAGACAGGCCTCGGGCAGATACGCAGTATTTT. Translation: CASSLDRPRADTQYF.

The chain uses TRBV7-6 and TRBJ2-3, with unresolved D. Germline-derived CDR1 and CDR2 are SGHVS and FNYEAQ. The CDR3 extends over 14 amino acids. The V gene lost 1 base and the J gene lost 5 bases, with 10 bases spanning the gap. The CDR3 DNA follows: TGTGCCAGCAGCTTAGAGGCGGTCCAAGATACGCAGTATTTT. As protein: CASSLEAVQDTQYF.

This chain links TRBV7-2 with TRBJ1-1; D is unresolved. Germline V gives CDR1 SGHTA, CDR2 FQGNSA. With 0 bases removed from V and 10 bases from J, the gap between germline ends came to 6 bases. This CDR3 is built from 11 residues. This CDR3 reads CASSLARPAFF. CDR3 DNA: TGTGCCAGCAGCTTAGCCAGGCCAGCTTTCTTT.

The chain carries TRBV18 and TRBJ1-5; D not certain. This CDR3 region has 15 residues. Trimming took 4 bases from V and 4 from J, leaving 14 bases between them. In germline, CDR1 is KGHSH, CDR2 LQKENI. As DNA, the CDR3 is TGTGCCAGCTCACAATCGGACGGAGGAAATCAGCCCCAGCATTTT. Amino acid sequence: CASSQSDGGNQPQHF.

CDR3 loop: CAITPGTSGGPSTDTQYF. CDR3 nucleotides: TGTGCCATCACCCCAGGGACTAGCGGGGGGCCTTCCACAGATACGCAGTATTTT. This chain connects TRBV10-3 to TRBJ2-3, with 15 bases identical to TRBD2. The germline V gene has CDR1 ENHRY and CDR2 SYGVKD. V lost 7 bases, J lost 2 bases, and 10 bases stayed unmatched. This CDR3 has 18 residues.

The rearrangement joins TRBV2 to TRBJ1-2; unclear D gene. The CDR3 covers 14 residues. V dropped 3 bases and J dropped 0 bases, with 8 bases sitting between them. Looked up from germline, CDR1 is SNHLY and CDR2 is FYNNEI. CDR3 sequence: CASSEQRANYGYTF. The DNA for the CDR3 is TGTGCCAGCAGTGAGCAAAGAGCTAACTATGGCTACACCTTC.

The chain links TRBV19 to TRBJ2-4; the D gene is possibly TRBD2 (6 bases). The V end was cut by 7 bases, the J end by 0 bases, with 19 bases between. Germline loops: CDR1 LNHDA, CDR2 SQIVND (reference sequence). This CDR3 contains 17 residues. The CDR3 loop reads CASTDTQRALAKNIQYF. In nucleotides, the CDR3 is TGTGCCAGTACTGACACCCAGCGGGCCCTAGCCAAAAACATTCAGTACTTC.

The chain is built from TRBV3-1 (or the pseudogene TRBV3-2) and TRBJ1-1; TRBD1 agrees at 7 bases. The germline gives CDR1 LGHDT, CDR2 YNNKEL (reference sequence). CDR3 length: 14 residues. Germline trimming cut 3 bases from V and 6 bases from J; bases unmatched to any gene: 7. The CDR3 spells CASSQEDRVAEAFF. CDR3 DNA sequence: TGTGCCAGCAGCCAGGAAGACAGGGTTGCTGAAGCTTTCTTT.

The chain has TRBV5-1 and TRBJ1-4; TRBD1 might be the D (6 bases). Germline lookup yields CDR1 SGHRS and CDR2 YFSETQ. V was cut by 4 bases and J by 7 bases, with 17 bases left in between. The CDR3 loop spans 15 amino acids. The CDR3 DNA sequence: TGCGCCAGCAGCCTACAGGGAAGGATGGGTGAAAAACTGTTTTTT. This encodes CASSLQGRMGEKLFF.

V gene TRBV7-9 combines with J gene TRBJ2-5; 7 nucleotides align to TRBD2. The CDR3 has 14 amino acids. From germline, CDR1 is SEHNR and CDR2 FQNEAQ (reference sequence). J gave up 2 bases and V 3 bases, and 3 bases lay outside the gene matches. This CDR3 is CASSFSGGQETQYF. CDR3 sequence (DNA): TGTGCCAGCAGCTTTTCCGGGGGGCAAGAGACCCAGTACTTC.